One sample yielded the 24 T cell receptor beta chains listed below, sequenced in a study of identical twins. TCRdb itself ran the 5' RACE reads through MiXCR, one entry per CDR3 protein. The table includes under 500,000 distinct CDR3 sequences, around an eighth detected once. The sample was also linked to a second study, of yellow fever vaccine responses in identical twins.

Material for sequencing was CD4+ T cells sorted from blood. The source of these receptors is a woman between 18 and 29 years old in good health.

This clonotype was detected many times. The chain is built from TRBV3-1 and TRBJ1-2, with 11 positions matching TRBD1. The germline V gene encodes CDR1 LGHDT and CDR2 YNNKEL (reference sequence). This CDR3 has 15 amino acids. Trimming removed 3 bases from V and 3 bases from J; junction bases left unmatched: 3. The CDR3 loop is CASSHWDRGDYGYTF. CDR3 coding DNA: TGTGCCAGCAGCCACTGGGACAGGGGGGACTATGGCTACACCTTC. Using reference TRBV3-1 and TRBJ1-2 for the parts outside the CDR3, the full variable domain is DTAVSQTPKYLVTQMGNDKSIKCEQNLGHDTMYWYKQDSKKFLKIMFSYNNKELIINETVPNRFSPKSPDKAHLNLHINSLELGDSAVYFCASSHWDRGDYGYTFGSGTRLTVV.

This clonotype has more than one count but fewer than ten. In DNA, the CDR3 is TGCGCCAGCAGCTACCCCCGGGGGGTGGGTACAGATACGCAGTATTTT. Protein product: CASSYPRGVGTDTQYF. The rearrangement links TRBV5-1 to TRBJ2-3; 7 bases are shared with TRBD2. Germline CDR1 and CDR2: SGHRS and YFSETQ. J lost 3 bases, V lost 3 bases, and 10 bases had no gene match. The CDR3 sequence is 16 residues long.

This clonotype was found many times. The rearrangement links TRBV24-1 to TRBJ2-5; D gene ambiguous. This CDR3 is built from 14 residues. Trimming took 3 bases from V and 4 from J, leaving 11 bases between them. CDR1 KGHDR and CDR2 SFDVKD come from the germline V gene. This chain's CDR3 is CATSDPTGRETQYF. CDR3 bases: TGTGCCACCAGTGATCCGACGGGTCGAGAGACCCAGTACTTC.

This clonotype was seen a single time. This chain links TRBV6-2 or TRBV6-3 with TRBJ1-5; 7 bases match TRBD1. Germline CDR1 is MNHEY and CDR2 is SVGEGT. Trimming removed 8 bases from V and 6 bases from J; junction bases left unmatched: 13. The CDR3 is made up of 15 amino acids. CDR3 DNA: TGTGCCAGCCGGTCGACAGGGTTAATAAGTCAGCCCCAGCATTTT. Translating it yields CASRSTGLISQPQHF.

This clonotype was seen only a few times. This chain connects TRBV3-1 to TRBJ2-3, with 10 bases matching TRBD1. CDR1 is LGHDT and CDR2 is YNNKEL in the germline V gene (reference sequence). The CDR3 sequence is 15 residues long. Trimming at V came to 3 bases and at J to 4 bases, leaving 4 bases not matched to a gene. In nucleotides, the CDR3 is TGTGCCAGCAGCCAGGACAGGGGGGACGCAGATACGCAGTATTTT. Translating it yields CASSQDRGDADTQYF.

V gene TRBV30 combines with J gene TRBJ2-7; TRBD1 agrees at 7 bases. With V trimmed by 5 bases and J by 0 bases, 13 bases remained unmatched. The CDR3 covers 16 residues. Germline V CDR1 and CDR2: GTSNPN, SVGIG (reference sequence). The CDR3 loop reads CAWQRLARDSSYEQYF. In DNA form, the CDR3 reads TGTGCCTGGCAACGACTTGCCCGGGACAGCTCCTACGAGCAGTACTTC.

In its sample, this clonotype was seen a few times. The genes are TRBV5-6 and TRBJ2-3, with D unclear. V lost 0 bases, J lost 5 bases, and 16 bases lay in between. The CDR3 covers 16 residues. Per germline, CDR1 SGHDT and CDR2 YYEEEE. The CDR3 spells CASSLGRTSTLDTQYF. The DNA of the CDR3 is TGTGCCAGCAGCTTGGGAAGGACCTCGACCTTAGATACGCAGTATTTT.

This clonotype was recorded many times. The V gene is TRBV6-1, the J gene TRBJ1-1; no firm D call. Trimming shortened V by 6 bases and J by 6 bases, and 26 bases separated the two germline ends. CDR1 is MNHNS, CDR2 SASEGT, per germline. This CDR3 has 17 residues. Here the CDR3 reads CASSRNKISGEVAEAFF. CDR3 sequence (DNA): TGTGCCAGCAGCCGCAATAAGATCAGCGGAGAGGTAGCTGAAGCTTTCTTT.

The genes are TRBV29-1 and TRBJ2-1, with 14 positions matching TRBD2. The CDR3 extends over 20 amino acids. V lost 4 bases, J lost 0 bases, and 14 bases stayed unmatched. Per germline, CDR1 SQVTM and CDR2 ANQGSEA. The CDR3 DNA follows: TGCAGCGTTGTAAAAGGGGGGACTAGCGGGAGCCCGAGCTCCTACAATGAGCAGTTCTTC. It yields the protein CSVVKGGTSGSPSSYNEQFF.

V and J are TRBV28 and TRBJ2-1; 10 nucleotides agree with TRBD1. Germline CDR1 and CDR2: MDHEN and SYDVKM. After removal of 5 bases from V and 8 bases from J, the junction contained 9 bases not matched to a gene. The CDR3 is 15 amino acids. CDR3 protein: CASSLWTGGADEQFF. CDR3 nucleotide sequence: TGTGCCAGCAGTCTTTGGACAGGGGGGGCAGATGAGCAGTTCTTC.

This clonotype was found a few times. This chain joins TRBV6-1 and TRBJ1-2; 10 bases agree with TRBD1. After removal of 7 bases from V and 7 bases from J, the junction contained 9 bases not matched to a gene. Germline V gene sequence: CDR1 MNHNS, CDR2 SASEGT. This CDR3 is built from 14 residues. The CDR3 protein is CASTLDRGLGGYTF. The CDR3 DNA is TGTGCCAGCACCTTAGACAGGGGGCTAGGTGGCTACACCTTC.

This clonotype was observed at least ten times. V and J are TRBV29-1 and TRBJ2-5, with 8 bases that match TRBD1. Germline V CDR1 and CDR2: SQVTM, ANQGSEA. This CDR3 is 13 amino acids long. J gave up 6 bases and V 0 bases, and 3 bases lay outside the gene matches. CDR3 loop: CSVEDQGAKTQYF. Here the CDR3 DNA reads TGCAGCGTTGAAGATCAGGGGGCAAAGACCCAGTACTTC.

This clonotype was seen only a few times. The chain joins TRBV3-1 to TRBJ2-3; D gene uncertain. The CDR3 length is 13 residues. The germline V gene has CDR1 LGHDT and CDR2 YNNKEL (reference sequence). The ends were cut back, 6 bases at V and 2 bases at J, with 9 bases in the middle. The CDR3 coding sequence is TGTGCCAGCAGTGGCTTACCCACAGATACGCAGTATTTT. As protein: CASSGLPTDTQYF.

This chain joins TRBV20-1 and TRBJ2-7; D possibly corresponds to TRBD2 (6 bases). The length of the CDR3 is 17 residues. Germline V gene data show CDR1 as DFQATT and CDR2 as SNEGSKA (reference sequence). This CDR3 reads CCVLPQRAGTYSYEQYF. The CDR3 bases are TGCTGTGTCCTTCCTCAACGGGCCGGGACTTACTCCTACGAGCAGTACTTC.

The V gene is TRBV29-1, the J gene TRBJ2-1; TRBD1 might be the D (5 bases). CDR1 and CDR2 (germline): SQVTM, ANQGSEA. The CDR3 spans 12 residues. V was pared by 4 bases and J by 8 bases, with 12 bases between. CDR3 bases: TGCAGCGTTGGCCTCAGGGCACATGAGCAGTTCTTC. This codes for CSVGLRAHEQFF.

The V call is TRBV2, the J call TRBJ2-1; possibly TRBD1 for D (5 bases). The germline V gene encodes CDR1 SNHLY and CDR2 FYNNEI. CDR3 length equals 16 residues. V was shortened by 6 bases and J by 4 bases, with 19 bases between the two germline ends. Here the CDR3 DNA reads TGTGCCAGCAGGTCTAGAGACAGAACCCATTACAATGAGCAGTTCTTC. This codes for CASRSRDRTHYNEQFF.

The chain combines TRBV15 with TRBJ2-1; 10 nucleotides align to TRBD2. This CDR3 is 17 amino acids long. Per the germline V gene, CDR1 is LNHNV and CDR2 is YYDKDF (reference sequence). The trim removed 0 bases at V and 3 bases at J, leaving 5 bases unmatched. CDR3 region: CATSRDLAGGIYNEQFF. The CDR3 DNA is TGTGCCACCAGCAGAGATTTAGCGGGAGGAATCTACAATGAGCAGTTCTTC.

This rearrangement joins TRBV14 to TRBJ2-7; 9 nucleotides match TRBD2. Germline trimming cut 1 base from V and 4 bases from J; bases unmatched to any gene: 5. The CDR3 is made up of 15 amino acids. Germline V gene data show CDR1 as SGHDN and CDR2 as FVKESK. The CDR3 region is CASSQVLAGKYEQYF. Here the CDR3 DNA reads TGTGCCAGCAGCCAAGTCCTAGCGGGGAAGTACGAGCAGTACTTC. The complete variable domain, with remaining parts taken from reference TRBV14 and TRBJ2-7, reads EAGVTQFPSHSVIEKGQTVTLRCDPISGHDNLYWYRRVMGKEIKFLLHFVKESKQDESGMPNNRFLAERTGGTYSTLKVQPAELEDSGVYFCASSQVLAGKYEQYFGPGTRLTVT.

A few counts support this clonotype. This chain joins TRBV28 and TRBJ1-1; 7 nucleotides line up with TRBD1. The CDR3 runs 14 residues. CDR1 is MDHEN, CDR2 SYDVKM, per germline. V lost 6 bases to trimming and J lost 3 bases; unmatched junction nucleotides: 7. The CDR3 nucleotides read TGTGCCAGCAGCCTGACAGGGATCGACACTGAAGCTTTCTTT. It encodes CASSLTGIDTEAFF. The full variable domain, completed using reference TRBV28 and TRBJ1-1, is DVKVTQSSRYLVKRTGEKVFLECVQDMDHENMFWYRQDPGLGLRLIYFSYDVKMKEKGDIPEGYSVSREKKERFSLILESASTNQTSMYLCASSLTGIDTEAFFGQGTRLTVV.

This clonotype was counted a few times. This rearrangement joins TRBV10-3 to TRBJ1-4; D unresolved. Trimming cost V 4 bases and J 0 bases, with 9 bases left between them. Germline V gives CDR1 ENHRY, CDR2 SYGVKD. This CDR3 spans 15 amino acids. In DNA, the CDR3 is TGTGCCATCAGTGGAAAAGGAGCAACTAATGAAAAACTGTTTTTT. This sequence encodes CAISGKGATNEKLFF.

This clonotype occurred a few times. The rearrangement joins TRBV7-2 to TRBJ1-6; D not certain. V was clipped by 1 base and J by 16 bases, with 11 bases between them. This CDR3 comprises 12 residues. Germline lookup yields CDR1 SGHTA and CDR2 FQGNSA. This chain's CDR3 is CASSLDPGKLHF. The DNA for the CDR3 is TGTGCCAGCAGCTTAGATCCGGGAAAACTCCACTTT.

This clonotype was observed a few times. CDR3 residues: CASSYQGSVFNEQFF. CDR3 nucleotides: TGTGCCAGCAGCTACCAGGGTTCGGTATTCAATGAGCAGTTCTTC. This chain links TRBV7-3 with TRBJ2-1, with D maybe TRBD1 (5 bases). Between the trimmed V and J ends, which lost 4 bases and 6 bases, there was a span of 16 bases. The germline V gene encodes CDR1 SGHTA and CDR2 FQGTGA. The CDR3 runs to 15 residues.

This clonotype was found a few times. The chain uses TRBV28 and TRBJ2-1; unclear D gene. From germline, CDR1 is MDHEN and CDR2 SYDVKM. The V and J ends lost 5 bases and 4 bases respectively, with 12 bases between them. The CDR3 is made up of 14 amino acids. In nucleotides, the CDR3 is TGTGCCAGCAGTCCTCGTTACCATTACAATGAGCAGTTCTTC. This encodes CASSPRYHYNEQFF.

This clonotype was counted between two and nine times. V is TRBV15 and J is TRBJ2-1; 9 nucleotides line up with TRBD2. This CDR3 is 18 amino acids long. CDR1 is LNHNV, CDR2 YYDKDF, per germline (reference sequence). The V gene end was trimmed by 1 base and the J gene end by 4 bases; junction bases not matched to a gene: 11. CDR3 amino acids: CATSRAGRGTSLYNEQFF. In nucleotides, the CDR3 is TGTGCCACCAGCAGAGCTGGCAGGGGGACTAGCCTTTACAATGAGCAGTTCTTC.